These 16 T cell receptor beta chains originate from one sample sequenced in a study of spatial heterogeneity in lung cancer. Whole-study results and caveats: Counts of expanded alpha and beta TCRs within tumors tracked the tumor nonsynonymous mutation count.

TCRdb re-called the 5' RACE reads through MiXCR, storing one row per CDR3 protein. This sample has around 20,000 distinct CDR3 sequences, with roughly 3% found just once. These TCRs' antigens remain unknown. Time point indicated: sample taken at primary tumor resection. The sample was lung tumor tissue, taken at surgery. The source is a male donor with early-stage non-small cell lung cancer.

Many counts were recorded for this clonotype. The J gene is TRBJ2-7, the V gene TRBV6-6; D perhaps matches TRBD2 (5 bases). Trimming removed 5 bases at V and 2 bases at J, with 13 bases between. This CDR3 comprises 14 residues. Germline V gene data show CDR1 as MNHNY and CDR2 as SVGAGI (reference sequence). This chain's CDR3 is CASSGSRAAYEQYF. The CDR3 nucleotides are TGTGCCAGCAGTGGTTCGAGGGCAGCCTACGAGCAGTACTTC.

This clonotype has a count of ten or more. The chain links TRBV6-6 to TRBJ1-1, with D possibly matching TRBD1 (6 bases). The V end lost 5 bases, the J end lost 4 bases, and 17 bases lay between the germline ends. The CDR3 spans 15 residues. Germline-derived CDR1 and CDR2 are MNHNY and SVGAGI (reference sequence). The CDR3 protein is CASSEIQGRGTEAFF. The CDR3 DNA sequence: TGTGCCAGCAGTGAGATTCAGGGGAGGGGCACTGAAGCTTTCTTT.

This clonotype was observed a few times. The V gene is TRBV20-1, the J gene TRBJ1-5; D uncertain. Trimming left V 3 bases short and J 1 base short, with 4 bases between. Germline loops: CDR1 DFQATT, CDR2 SNEGSKA (reference sequence). The CDR3 spans 12 residues. CDR3 region: CSARESNQPQHF. In DNA form, the CDR3 reads TGCAGTGCTAGGGAGAGCAATCAGCCCCAGCATTTT.

This clonotype has a count of ten or more. J is TRBJ2-1 and V is TRBV15; TRBD2 is a possible D gene (5 bases). The CDR3 runs to 14 residues. V was clipped by 1 base and J by 8 bases, with 12 bases between them. Germline-derived CDR1 and CDR2 are LNHNV and YYDKDF (reference sequence). CDR3 in DNA: TGTGCCACCAGCAGAGCCGGGTCGAGGGATGAGCAGTTCTTC. This sequence encodes CATSRAGSRDEQFF. The whole variable domain, remainder taken from reference TRBV15 and TRBJ2-1, is DAMVIQNPRYQVTQFGKPVTLSCSQTLNHNVMYWYQQKSSQAPKLLFHYYDKDFNNEADTPDNFQSRRPNTSFCFLDIRSPGLGDTAMYLCATSRAGSRDEQFFGPGTRLTVL.

At least ten counts were recorded for this clonotype. The chain has TRBV20-1 and TRBJ2-1; 7 nucleotides align to TRBD2. Germline V gene lookup returns CDR1 DFQATT and CDR2 SNEGSKA (reference sequence). V lost 2 bases and J lost 3; bases outside the gene matches: 7. CDR3 size: 15 residues. The CDR3 loop reads CSARRSSGIYNEQFF. The DNA of the CDR3 is TGCAGTGCTAGAAGGTCTAGCGGAATCTACAATGAGCAGTTCTTC.

The sample holds many counts of this clonotype. The chain carries TRBV7-2 and TRBJ2-7, with 8 bases aligning to TRBD2. This CDR3 has 15 amino acids. The germline V gene encodes CDR1 SGHTA and CDR2 FQGNSA. The ends lost 2 bases at V and 5 bases at J; junction bases unmatched: 8. CDR3 nucleotide sequence: TGTGCCAGCAGCTTATGGAGCGGGAGTTCTGACGAGCAGTACTTC. Translation: CASSLWSGSSDEQYF.

This clonotype has a count of ten or more. This chain connects TRBV5-1 to TRBJ2-1; 14 bases fit TRBD2. Germline values: CDR1 SGHRS, CDR2 YFSETQ. CDR3 length: 17 residues. The J segment lost 7 bases and the V segment lost 1 base, leaving 7 bases of the junction unmatched. The CDR3: CASSLPTGTSGRNEQFF. CDR3 DNA sequence: TGCGCCAGCAGCTTGCCAACCGGGACTAGCGGGAGAAATGAGCAGTTCTTC.

On this clonotype itself: One junction end does not reproduce the germline sequence, and a read error may be involved. The chain recombines TRBV25-1 with TRBJ2-7; D assignment may be TRBD1 or TRBD2 (5 bases each). There are 14 residues in the CDR3. Germline CDR1 is MGHDK and CDR2 is SYGVNS. Here the CDR3 reads CASNESGTVYKQYF. DNA of the CDR3: TGTGCCAGCAATGAGTCAGGGACGGTCTACAAGCAGTACTTC.

This clonotype was counted at least ten times. This rearrangement joins TRBV11-2 to TRBJ1-2, with TRBD1 matching 10 bases. This CDR3 contains 15 residues. Germline CDR1 and CDR2: SGHAT and FQNNGV. V dropped 5 bases and J dropped 5; count of bases not matched to a gene: 8. The CDR3 is CASSPNAGQGYGYTF. CDR3 in DNA: TGTGCCAGCAGCCCTAACGCGGGACAGGGGTATGGCTACACCTTC.

This clonotype was seen many times. This rearrangement joins TRBV5-1 to TRBJ2-5; 7 nucleotides align to TRBD2. The junction had 7 bases not matched to a gene; V was cut back by 4 bases and J by 1 base. The germline CDR1 and CDR2 sequences are SGHRS and YFSETQ. The CDR3 runs to 15 residues. In DNA, the CDR3 is TGCGCCAGCAGCCTAAGGTCTAGCGGCCAAGAGACCCAGTACTTC. Translating it yields CASSLRSSGQETQYF.

In this sample, this clonotype turned up many times. This chain uses TRBV20-1 with TRBJ2-1; 12 positions match TRBD2. Unmatched junction bases numbered 15, after V lost 3 bases and J lost 3 bases. CDR1 and CDR2 (germline): DFQATT, SNEGSKA (reference sequence). The CDR3 spans 19 residues. The CDR3 is CSASSSLAGGRRFYNEQFF. In DNA form, the CDR3 reads TGCAGTGCTAGTTCTTCACTAGCGGGAGGCCGTCGTTTCTACAATGAGCAGTTCTTC.

This clonotype was found many times. The CDR3 sequence is CASSPNRVNYGYTF. DNA of the CDR3: TGTGCCAGCAGTCCCAACAGGGTTAACTATGGCTACACCTTC. This chain joins TRBV12-3 or TRBV12-4 and TRBJ1-2; a possible D gene is TRBD1 (6 bases). The CDR3 loop spans 14 amino acids. Trimming removed 5 bases at V and 1 base at J, with 11 bases between.

This clonotype has at least ten counts. The CDR3 here is CSARQNEKLFF. For the CDR3, the DNA is TGCAGTGCTCGACAGAATGAAAAACTGTTTTTT. The J gene is TRBJ1-4, the V gene TRBV20-1; D may be TRBD1 (5 bases). Germline loops: CDR1 DFQATT, CDR2 SNEGSKA (reference sequence). V lost 5 bases and J 5 bases, leaving 6 bases between the germline ends. The CDR3 sequence is 11 residues long.

In this sample, this clonotype turned up many times. The V gene is TRBV12-5, the J gene TRBJ2-3; 10 nucleotides line up with TRBD2. The V gene's germline CDR1 is LGHNT and CDR2 FRNRAP. The CDR3 extends over 16 amino acids. Trimming at V came to 7 bases and at J to 4 bases, leaving 11 bases not matched to a gene. This CDR3 is CASAPPPSGSPDTQYF. CDR3 nucleotide sequence: TGTGCTAGTGCCCCCCCGCCTAGCGGGAGTCCAGATACGCAGTATTTT.

This clonotype was observed many times. V is TRBV6-7 and J is TRBJ2-7; 10 bases are a match to TRBD1. TRBV6-7 is placed among ORFs of uncertain function. CDR3 length: 16 residues. Trimming took 2 bases from V and 3 from J; bases not matched to a gene: 7. For the CDR3, the DNA is TGTGCCAGCAGTTACGGACCGGGACAGGGGAACTACGAGCAGTACTTC. Translated: CASSYGPGQGNYEQYF.

Only one count was recorded for this clonotype. The chain couples TRBV9 to TRBJ2-7; 7 nucleotides match TRBD1. From germline, CDR1 is SGDLS and CDR2 YYNGEE. J lost 2 bases, V lost 2 bases, and 4 bases had no gene match. CDR3 size: 14 residues. CDR3 loop: CASSVTGTAYEQYF. DNA of the CDR3: TGTGCCAGCAGCGTGACTGGGACAGCCTACGAGCAGTACTTC.